The 31 T cell receptor beta chains below come from one sample, sequenced in a study of T cell changes during pregnancy in multiple sclerosis. TCRdb's copy holds only in-frame clones and misses some; the assay was immunoSEQ multiplex PCR. This table has fewer than 140,000 clones, about 89% appearing once. Source: peripheral blood, taken before pregnancy. These receptors all come from a female donor with multiple sclerosis, enrolled in a pregnancy study.

J is TRBJ1-3 and V is TRBV5-5; D uncertain. The CDR3 is 14 amino acids. Germline-derived CDR1 and CDR2 are SGHKS and YYEKEE (reference sequence). The germline V and J ends were trimmed by 3 bases and 8 bases, with 15 bases remaining between them. The CDR3 coding sequence is TGTGCCAGCAGCTCTGGGCTAGCCCGAGACACCATATATTTT. It codes for CASSSGLARDTIYF. Full variable domain (remainder filled in from reference TRBV5-5 and TRBJ1-3): DAGVTQSPTHLIKTRGQQVTLRCSPISGHKSVSWYQQVLGQGPQFIFQYYEKEERGRGNFPDRFSARQFPNYSSELNVNALLLGDSALYLCASSSGLARDTIYFGEGSWLTVV.

The rearrangement links TRBV6-5 to TRBJ1-6; D is undetermined. Trimming removed 4 bases from V and 7 bases from J, with 8 bases in between. In germline, CDR1 is MNHEY, CDR2 SVGAGI. The CDR3 sequence is 13 residues long. CDR3 bases: TGTGCCAGCAGTTCTGTACTGAATTCACCCCTCCACTTT. Translating gives CASSSVLNSPLHF.

The CDR3: CASSQDFLLAGVNNEQFF. The CDR3 DNA is TGTGCCAGCAGCCAAGATTTCCTTCTAGCGGGAGTTAACAATGAGCAGTTCTTC. This chain links TRBV4-2 with TRBJ2-1, with TRBD2 identical over 10 bases. The germline gives CDR1 LGHNA, CDR2 YNFKEQ. There are 18 residues in the CDR3. Trimming took 0 bases from V and 5 from J; bases not matched to a gene: 10.

This chain uses TRBV7-2 with TRBJ1-2; 7 bases are shared with TRBD1. Germline CDR1 SGHTA, CDR2 FQGNSA. This CDR3 has 15 amino acids. The trim removed 2 bases at V and 3 bases at J, leaving 6 bases unmatched. The CDR3, as DNA: TGTGCCAGCAGCTTATTCAACAGGGGAGACTATGGCTACACCTTC. This gives the protein CASSLFNRGDYGYTF.

The V call is TRBV11-2, the J call TRBJ2-1, with D hard to call. The germline gives CDR1 SGHAT, CDR2 FQNNGV. This CDR3 has 15 residues. Trimming took 0 bases from V and 4 from J, leaving 10 bases between them. CDR3: CASSLDLGVYNEQFF. For the CDR3, the DNA is TGTGCCAGCAGCTTAGATCTCGGAGTGTACAATGAGCAGTTCTTC.

Here the CDR3 reads CASSKEAGGITGELFF. The CDR3 nucleotides are TGTGCCAGCAGCAAAGAGGCGGGAGGGATAACCGGGGAGCTGTTTTTT. J is TRBJ2-2 and V is TRBV7-3; 9 bases line up with TRBD2. Trimming at V came to 5 bases and at J to 5 bases, leaving 9 bases not matched to a gene. The CDR3 is made up of 16 amino acids. Germline CDR1 reads SGHTA; CDR2 reads FQGTGA.

The chain has TRBV6-6 and TRBJ1-2; D is possibly TRBD1 (6 bases). This CDR3 is built from 13 residues. Trimming left V 7 bases short and J 3 bases short, with 12 bases between. The germline V gene has CDR1 MNHNY and CDR2 SVGAGI (reference sequence). The CDR3 DNA reads TGTGCCAGCACCAAATCAGGGGACTATGGCTACACCTTC. Its protein product is CASTKSGDYGYTF.

The chain carries TRBV5-6 and TRBJ2-1; 7 bases match TRBD2. The V segment lost 4 bases and the J segment 5 bases; nucleotides outside the gene matches: 12. The V gene's germline CDR1 is SGHDT and CDR2 YYEEEE. The CDR3 totals 16 residues. The CDR3 sequence: CASSHKMASGNNEQFF. The CDR3 DNA reads as TGTGCCAGCAGCCACAAAATGGCTAGCGGAAACAATGAGCAGTTCTTC.

V and J are TRBV28 and TRBJ1-5; maybe TRBD1 (6 bases). The CDR3 extends over 14 amino acids. V was cut by 7 bases and J by 3 bases, with 13 bases left in between. Per the germline V gene, CDR1 is MDHEN and CDR2 is SYDVKM. CDR3 nucleotides: TGTGCCAGCAACTCCGGACAGCTCAATCAGCCCCAGCATTTT. The encoded protein is CASNSGQLNQPQHF.

The rearrangement uses TRBV4-1 and TRBJ2-7; 8 bases fit TRBD1. CDR1 is MGHRA and CDR2 is YSYEKL in the germline V gene. With V trimmed by 2 bases and J by 4 bases, 4 bases remained unmatched. The CDR3 runs to 14 residues. CDR3 DNA: TGCGCCAGCAGCCAACCAGGGGGCTGGTACGAGCAGTACTTC. Translated: CASSQPGGWYEQYF.

The J gene is TRBJ1-1, the V gene TRBV9, with 7 bases fitting TRBD1. CDR1 is SGDLS, CDR2 YYNGEE, per germline. V was clipped by 4 bases and J by 1 base; unmatched bases: 16. CDR3 length: 18 residues. The DNA of the CDR3 is TGTGCCAGCAGCCAGTCTGGAGTTGGACAGGTGAAGAACACTGAAGCTTTCTTT. Its translation: CASSQSGVGQVKNTEAFF.

Written as DNA, the CDR3 is TGTGCCAGCAGGCCGAAGGGGTCCTATAATTCACCCCTCCACTTT. As protein: CASRPKGSYNSPLHF. J is TRBJ1-6 and V is TRBV6-6; TRBD1 might be the D (5 bases). Trimming cost V 6 bases and J 1 base, with 10 bases left between them. This CDR3 has 15 residues. CDR1 is MNHNY, CDR2 SVGAGI, per germline (reference sequence).

The chain has TRBV27 and TRBJ2-1, with 11 nucleotides matching TRBD2. V shed 2 bases and J 6 bases; nucleotides not matched to a gene: 3. This CDR3 has 15 residues. Per the germline V gene, CDR1 is MNHEY and CDR2 is SMNVEV (reference sequence). The CDR3 protein is CASSLNSGGGNEQFF. The DNA of the CDR3 is TGTGCCAGCAGTTTAAATAGCGGGGGGGGCAATGAGCAGTTCTTC.

V and J are TRBV30 and TRBJ1-5, with no clear D. The CDR3 is made up of 13 amino acids. The germline V gene encodes CDR1 GTSNPN and CDR2 SVGIG (reference sequence). Trimming took off 2 bases at V and 0 bases at J, with 5 bases between the two ends. The DNA for the CDR3 is TGTGCCTGGAGTCGCGATAGCAATCAGCCCCAGCATTTT. It specifies CAWSRDSNQPQHF.

The gene calls are TRBV7-3 and TRBJ2-1, with 10 positions matching TRBD2. V gave up 1 base and J gave up 6 bases; unmatched junction bases: 3. Per germline, CDR1 SGHTA and CDR2 FQGTGA. The CDR3 has 15 amino acids. The CDR3 loop is CASSLKLAGANEQFF. CDR3 bases: TGTGCCAGCAGCTTAAAGCTAGCGGGAGCCAATGAGCAGTTCTTC.

The chain is built from TRBV5-1 and TRBJ2-7; TRBD1 agrees at 9 bases. This CDR3 is 14 amino acids long. Germline trimming cut 6 bases from V and 5 bases from J; bases unmatched to any gene: 9. CDR1 and CDR2 from the germline V gene are SGHRS and YFSETQ. Written as DNA, the CDR3 is TGCGCCAGCACCCCCAGGGGACAGGGCGACGAGCAGTACTTC. It specifies CASTPRGQGDEQYF.

The chain uses TRBV2 and TRBJ1-5, with D possibly TRBD1 on 5 matching bases. Trimming took 6 bases from V and 7 from J, leaving 13 bases between them. The CDR3 has 13 residues. Germline CDR1 is SNHLY and CDR2 is FYNNEI. CDR3: CASSREGRQPQHF. CDR3 sequence (DNA): TGTGCCAGCAGCAGGGAAGGTCGACAGCCCCAGCATTTT.

V and J are TRBV5-6 and TRBJ1-1; maybe TRBD1 (6 bases). Germline V CDR1 and CDR2: SGHDT, YYEEEE. CDR3 length equals 12 residues. Trimming shortened V by 4 bases and J by 7 bases, and 11 bases separated the two germline ends. The CDR3 sequence: CASSQNRDEAFF. The CDR3 nucleotides read TGTGCCAGCAGCCAGAACAGGGATGAAGCTTTCTTT.

V gene TRBV7-7 combines with J gene TRBJ2-6; no clear D. Germline CDR1 is SSHAT and CDR2 is FNYEAQ (reference sequence). CDR3 length: 13 amino acids. CDR3 protein: CASRPSGANVLTF. The CDR3 DNA is TGTGCTAGCCGTCCTTCTGGGGCCAACGTCCTGACTTTC.

This rearrangement joins TRBV10-3 to TRBJ1-3; D is unresolved. Trimming took 0 bases from V and 0 from J, leaving 12 bases between them. This CDR3 spans 17 amino acids. Germline-derived CDR1 and CDR2 are ENHRY and SYGVKD. CDR3 nucleotide sequence: TGTGCCATCAGTGAGTCGGCGGCAGCTGCCTCTGGAAACACCATATATTTT. As protein: CAISESAAAASGNTIYF.

This chain uses TRBV4-3 with TRBJ1-1; D is ambiguous. The V gene's germline CDR1 is LGHNA and CDR2 YSLEER. The germline V and J ends were trimmed by 3 bases and 4 bases, with 15 bases remaining between them. The CDR3 spans 15 residues. Written as DNA, the CDR3 is TGCGCCAGCAGCCAGGATACCTCGGGAATCACTGAAGCTTTCTTT. Translated: CASSQDTSGITEAFF.

CDR3: CASRETGSYEQYF. CDR3 coding DNA: TGTGCCAGCAGGGAGACAGGGTCCTACGAGCAGTACTTC. V and J are TRBV28 and TRBJ2-7, with 7 bases aligning to TRBD1. The CDR3 length is 13 residues. Germline CDR1 is MDHEN and CDR2 is SYDVKM. After removal of 6 bases from V and 1 base from J, the junction contained 3 bases not matched to a gene.

CDR3 coding DNA: TGTGCCAGTAGTATAGGACTAGCGAACCCCTACGAGCAGTACTTC. This translates into CASSIGLANPYEQYF. This chain uses TRBV19 with TRBJ2-7; 8 bases are a match to TRBD2. Germline CDR1 LNHDA, CDR2 SQIVND (reference sequence). V lost 1 base, J lost 2 bases, and 4 bases stayed unmatched. The CDR3 has 15 residues. The entire variable domain, with the rest obtained from reference TRBV19 and TRBJ2-7, is as follows: DGGITQSPKYLFRKEGQNVTLSCEQNLNHDAMYWYRQDPGQGLRLIYYSQIVNDFQKGDIAEGYSVSREKKESFPLTVTSAQKNPTAFYLCASSIGLANPYEQYFGPGTRLTVT.

V is TRBV4-1 and J is TRBJ2-7; D may be TRBD2 (5 bases). Germline assignment: CDR1 MGHRA and CDR2 YSYEKL. This CDR3 region has 17 residues. V was clipped by 0 bases and J by 0 bases, with 15 bases between them. CDR3 bases: TGCGCCAGCAGCCAAGATATAAGGTTGAGCGGCTCCTACGAGCAGTACTTC. Protein product: CASSQDIRLSGSYEQYF.

The sample holds a few counts of this clone. CDR3 in amino acids: CASSLGGLHLGTEAFF. CDR3 nucleotides: TGTGCCAGCAGCTTAGGTGGACTGCACCTCGGGACTGAAGCTTTCTTT. The V gene is TRBV7-3, the J gene TRBJ1-1; D call uncertain. CDR1 SGHTA and CDR2 FQGTGA come from the germline V gene. This CDR3 spans 16 amino acids. Trimming shortened V by 2 bases and J by 5 bases, and 18 bases separated the two germline ends.

This chain joins TRBV29-1 and TRBJ1-4; D gene ambiguous. Germline CDR1 is SQVTM and CDR2 is ANQGSEA. V dropped 6 bases and J dropped 7 bases, with 12 bases sitting between them. CDR3 length equals 12 residues. The CDR3, as DNA: TGCAGCGTCGGAGACGTAAGTGAAAAACTGTTTTTT. Amino acid sequence: CSVGDVSEKLFF.

The genes are TRBV29-1 and TRBJ2-1, with D perhaps matching TRBD1 (6 bases). The V end was cut by 3 bases, the J end by 1 base, with 10 bases between. Germline V gene sequence: CDR1 SQVTM, CDR2 ANQGSEA. The CDR3 loop spans 14 amino acids. The CDR3 DNA is TGCAGCGTTGATAAGGGGGTTTCCTACAATGAGCAGTTCTTC. The encoded protein is CSVDKGVSYNEQFF.

The V and J genes are TRBV5-1 and TRBJ2-2; a weak D match, TRBD2 (6 bases). Per germline, CDR1 SGHRS and CDR2 YFSETQ. This CDR3 comprises 15 residues. The V and J ends lost 0 bases and 0 bases respectively, with 6 bases between them. This CDR3 is CASSLGLANTGELFF. Written as DNA, the CDR3 is TGCGCCAGCAGCTTGGGACTAGCGAACACCGGGGAGCTGTTTTTT.

V usage is TRBV7-8 and J usage is TRBJ2-7, with a possible D match to TRBD1 (8 bases). Per the germline V gene, CDR1 is SGHVS and CDR2 is FQNEAQ. V lost 5 bases, J lost 7 bases, and 18 bases lay in between. The CDR3 consists of 14 residues. The CDR3 bases are TGTGCCAGCAGCCCAATAACAGGGGGAGGGGAGCAGTACTTC. This codes for CASSPITGGGEQYF.

This rearrangement joins TRBV20-1 to TRBJ2-7, with a possible D match to TRBD1 (5 bases). V gave up 7 bases and J gave up 2 bases, with 9 bases separating them. The CDR3 length is 11 residues. CDR1 is DFQATT, CDR2 SNEGSKA, per germline (reference sequence). CDR3 amino acids: CSGGHTYEQYF. The CDR3 region has the DNA TGCAGTGGCGGACACACCTACGAGCAGTACTTC.

V and J are TRBV19 and TRBJ1-2; D might be TRBD1 (6 bases). Deletions cut 1 base from V and 5 bases from J, with 14 bases between. The CDR3 consists of 15 residues. CDR1 and CDR2 from the germline V gene are LNHDA and SQIVND (reference sequence). CDR3 DNA sequence: TGTGCCAGTAGTATAGGGAGACAGGATATTTATGGCTACACCTTC. This translates into CASSIGRQDIYGYTF.